The 27 T cell receptor beta chains below were found in one sample sequenced in a study of cytomegalovirus exposure and HLA in healthy donors. Use of 60 Vbeta and 13 Jbeta primers characterized the PCR. Produced via immunoSEQ multiplex PCR; TCRdb's table is partial and in-frame only. This specimen shows over 150,000 clones; the ten leading clones hold 0.74%. Sequenced input: PBMCs. The receptors derive from a boy younger than 18 in good health and CMV-seronegative.

The chain links TRBV19 to TRBJ1-1, with 12 nucleotides matching TRBD1. The germline V gene has CDR1 LNHDA and CDR2 SQIVND (reference sequence). J gave up 12 bases and V 6 bases, and 8 bases lay outside the gene matches. The CDR3 covers 13 residues. CDR3 loop: CASRRGQGAITFF. The CDR3 DNA follows: TGTGCCAGTAGAAGGGGACAGGGGGCAATTACTTTCTTT.

The chain carries TRBV29-1 and TRBJ2-2; D is undetermined. Between the trimmed V and J ends, which lost 5 bases and 4 bases, there was a span of 8 bases. Germline V gene data show CDR1 as SQVTM and CDR2 as ANQGSEA. CDR3 length: 12 amino acids. The CDR3 reads CSVSRSTGELFF. DNA of the CDR3: TGCAGCGTTTCAAGGAGCACCGGGGAGCTGTTTTTT.

V usage is TRBV6-5 and J usage is TRBJ1-2; 9 nucleotides line up with TRBD1. Germline values: CDR1 MNHEY, CDR2 SVGAGI. After removal of 4 bases from V and 6 bases from J, the junction contained 6 bases not matched to a gene. The CDR3 loop spans 14 amino acids. CDR3 DNA: TGTGCCAGCAGTTTAACCGGGACAGGGAATGGCTACACCTTC. Amino acid sequence: CASSLTGTGNGYTF.

The gene calls are TRBV29-1 and TRBJ1-4; 8 positions agree with TRBD1. The CDR3 contains 14 residues. J gave up 7 bases and V 5 bases, and 9 bases lay outside the gene matches. The V gene's germline CDR1 is SQVTM and CDR2 ANQGSEA. The CDR3, as DNA: TGCAGCGTTTACCGACAGGGGTTTGGTGAAAAACTGTTTTTT. It yields the protein CSVYRQGFGEKLFF.

The chain uses TRBV5-8 and TRBJ2-1, with 10 positions matching TRBD2. Germline-derived CDR1 and CDR2 are SGHTS and YDEGEE. This CDR3 comprises 16 residues. Trimming took 4 bases from V and 6 from J; bases not matched to a gene: 10. In DNA, the CDR3 is TGTGCCAGCAGCCTACATCCGGGACTAGCGTCCAATGAGCAGTTCTTC. Translated: CASSLHPGLASNEQFF.

The chain combines TRBV6-6 with TRBJ1-2; D unclear. Germline V lookup: CDR1 MNHNY, CDR2 SVGAGI (reference sequence). CDR3 length: 14 amino acids. V was cut by 2 bases and J by 3 bases, with 10 bases left in between. As DNA, the CDR3 is TGTGCCAGCAGTTACCCCGACGGGTACTATGGCTACACCTTC. Translating it yields CASSYPDGYYGYTF.

The genes are TRBV5-1 and TRBJ1-1; D remains ambiguous. The CDR3 spans 14 residues. The V end lost 2 bases, the J end lost 1 base, and 9 bases lay between the germline ends. The germline V gene has CDR1 SGHRS and CDR2 YFSETQ. CDR3 sequence (DNA): TGCGCCAGCAGCTTACGGGGTGGGAACACTGAAGCTTTCTTT. Its translation is CASSLRGGNTEAFF.

A word on this clone: The same CDR3 can be traced to other DNA sequences in this sample. V is TRBV27 and J is TRBJ2-7; 7 bases are shared with TRBD1. V lost 2 bases, J lost 3 bases, and 1 base stayed unmatched. The CDR3 covers 13 residues. CDR1 is MNHEY, CDR2 SMNVEV, per germline (reference sequence). The CDR3 loop reads CASSLNRGYEQYF. CDR3 in DNA: TGTGCCAGCAGTTTAAACAGGGGCTACGAGCAGTACTTC.

The gene calls are TRBV19 and TRBJ1-2; a weak D match, TRBD1 (6 bases). CDR3 length equals 15 residues. Germline-derived CDR1 and CDR2 are LNHDA and SQIVND (reference sequence). Trimming shortened V by 3 bases and J by 4 bases, and 15 bases separated the two germline ends. CDR3 bases: TGTGCCAGTAGTATGATAAGACAGGACCCCTATGGCTACACCTTC. As protein: CASSMIRQDPYGYTF.

V gene TRBV7-6 combines with J gene TRBJ2-7, with 7 positions matching TRBD2. The V gene's germline CDR1 is SGHVS and CDR2 FNYEAQ. CDR3 length: 15 amino acids. Germline trimming cut 4 bases from V and 4 bases from J; bases unmatched to any gene: 10. The CDR3 spells CASSYASGIQYEQYF. The CDR3 bases are TGTGCCAGCAGCTATGCTAGCGGAATCCAATACGAGCAGTACTTC.

The chain uses TRBV27 and TRBJ1-4, with D perhaps matching TRBD1 (5 bases). With 2 bases removed from V and 0 bases from J, the gap between germline ends came to 13 bases. Germline lookup yields CDR1 MNHEY and CDR2 SMNVEV (reference sequence). The CDR3 is 17 amino acids. In DNA form, the CDR3 reads TGTGCCAGCAGTTTAAGGGGCAGATTTACAACTAATGAAAAACTGTTTTTT. It codes for CASSLRGRFTTNEKLFF. The whole variable domain, remainder taken from reference TRBV27 and TRBJ1-4, is EAQVTQNPRYLITVTGKKLTVTCSQNMNHEYMSWYRQDPGLGLRQIYYSMNVEVTDKGDVPEGYKVSRKEKRNFPLILESPSPNQTSLYFCASSLRGRFTTNEKLFFGSGTQLSVL.

This chain uses TRBV7-8 with TRBJ1-5; 7 bases are shared with TRBD1. V shed 5 bases and J 1 base; nucleotides not matched to a gene: 11. The CDR3 covers 17 residues. From germline, CDR1 is SGHVS and CDR2 FQNEAQ. Here the CDR3 DNA reads TGTGCCAGCAGCCCAGACCTCCCGGGACAGAGCAATCAGCCCCAGCATTTT. It translates to CASSPDLPGQSNQPQHF.

The chain carries TRBV11-3 and TRBJ2-3; D remains ambiguous. Between the trimmed V and J ends, which lost 3 bases and 1 base, there was a span of 5 bases. This CDR3 contains 13 residues. Germline assignment: CDR1 SGHNT and CDR2 YENEEA. In DNA, the CDR3 is TGTGCCAGCAGCTTGGCAGGCACAGATACGCAGTATTTT. Its translation: CASSLAGTDTQYF. Full variable domain (rest looked up from reference TRBV11-3 and TRBJ2-3): EAGVVQSPRYKIIEKKQPVAFWCNPISGHNTLYWYLQNLGQGPELLIRYENEEAVDDSQLPKDRFSAERLKGVDSTLKIQPAELGDSAVYLCASSLAGTDTQYFGPGTRLTVL.

The V and J genes are TRBV12-5 and TRBJ1-5; tentatively, D is TRBD1 (5 bases). V was trimmed by 1 base and J by 7 bases, leaving 8 bases between them. The CDR3 spans 13 residues. CDR1 and CDR2 (germline): LGHNT, FRNRAP. CDR3 in DNA: TGTGCTAGTGGTTTGGGCGGACACCAGCCCCAGCATTTT. It yields the protein CASGLGGHQPQHF.

This chain joins TRBV19 and TRBJ2-5, with 7 bases matching TRBD1. V was pared by 5 bases and J by 4 bases, with 4 bases of the junction left unmatched. The germline V gene has CDR1 LNHDA and CDR2 SQIVND (reference sequence). This CDR3 is built from 13 residues. CDR3 sequence (DNA): TGTGCCAGTAGTCCCAACAGGGGAGAGACCCAGTACTTC. It yields the protein CASSPNRGETQYF.

The chain couples TRBV19 to TRBJ1-5; D is perhaps TRBD1 (5 bases). The CDR3 totals 15 residues. Deletions cut 1 base from V and 0 bases from J, with 7 bases between. CDR1 is LNHDA, CDR2 SQIVND, per germline (reference sequence). In nucleotides, the CDR3 is TGTGCCAGTAGTATAGGCGGGGGTAGCAATCAGCCCCAGCATTTT. Its translation is CASSIGGGSNQPQHF.

The CDR3 sequence: CASSLGTGTQPQHF. The CDR3 DNA sequence: TGTGCCAGCAGCTTAGGGACAGGGACTCAGCCCCAGCATTTT. The genes are TRBV7-2 and TRBJ1-5; 8 nucleotides align to TRBD1. V was clipped by 1 base and J by 6 bases; unmatched bases: 2. This CDR3 contains 14 residues. The germline gives CDR1 SGHTA, CDR2 FQGNSA.

The V call is TRBV2, the J call TRBJ1-4, with D unresolved. V lost 10 bases and J 7 bases, leaving 22 bases between the germline ends. The CDR3 sequence is 15 residues long. Germline CDR1 is SNHLY and CDR2 is FYNNEI. The CDR3 here is CATTPSPLGREKLFF. Here the CDR3 DNA reads TGTGCCACCACGCCCTCCCCCCTCGGTCGTGAAAAACTGTTTTTT. The variable domain in full, with the rest retrieved from reference TRBV2 and TRBJ1-4, is EPEVTQTPSHQVTQMGQEVILRCVPISNHLYFYWYRQILGQKVEFLVSFYNNEISEKSEIFDDQFSVERPDGSNFTLKIRSTKLEDSAMYFCATTPSPLGREKLFFGSGTQLSVL.

This sequence joins TRBV7-9 and TRBJ2-2; the match to TRBD2 covers 7 bases. From germline, CDR1 is SEHNR and CDR2 FQNEAQ (reference sequence). The V gene end was trimmed by 1 base and the J gene end by 3 bases; junction bases not matched to a gene: 8. This CDR3 spans 17 amino acids. This CDR3 is CASSLGAGIIYTGELFF. The CDR3, as DNA: TGTGCCAGCAGCTTAGGAGCGGGGATAATATACACCGGGGAGCTGTTTTTT.

The chain recombines TRBV30 with TRBJ2-7; maybe TRBD1 (8 bases). This CDR3 comprises 13 residues. Germline-derived CDR1 and CDR2 are GTSNPN and SVGIG (reference sequence). The V end was cut by 2 bases, the J end by 5 bases, with 13 bases between. The CDR3 coding sequence is TGTGCCTGGAGTCACAGGGGGGGGGACGAGCAGTACTTC. Residues: CAWSHRGGDEQYF.

The rearrangement uses TRBV28 and TRBJ1-6; TRBD1 matches 11 bases. Germline CDR1 MDHEN, CDR2 SYDVKM. J was trimmed by 8 bases and V by 7 bases; bases with no gene match: 7. The CDR3 contains 15 residues. The CDR3 region has the DNA TGTGCCAGCATTACTGGGGGACAGGGGGATTCACCCCTCCACTTT. It translates to CASITGGQGDSPLHF. The full variable domain, rest sourced from reference TRBV28 and TRBJ1-6, is DVKVTQSSRYLVKRTGEKVFLECVQDMDHENMFWYRQDPGLGLRLIYFSYDVKMKEKGDIPEGYSVSREKKERFSLILESASTNQTSMYLCASITGGQGDSPLHFGNGTRLTVT.

The V call is TRBV4-2, the J call TRBJ2-5; TRBD2 agrees at 14 bases. The CDR3 is 18 residues long. CDR1 is LGHNA, CDR2 YNFKEQ, per germline. V dropped 2 bases and J dropped 2; count of bases not matched to a gene: 7. The CDR3 sequence: CASSQLATSGGAQETQYF. CDR3 bases: TGTGCCAGCAGCCAACTGGCGACTAGCGGGGGGGCACAAGAGACCCAGTACTTC.

This chain joins TRBV5-4 and TRBJ1-1; 8 bases fit TRBD1. The CDR3 runs 13 residues. The germline CDR1 and CDR2 sequences are SGHNT and YYREEE (reference sequence). V was pared by 5 bases and J by 4 bases, with 4 bases of the junction left unmatched. The CDR3 DNA sequence: TGTGCCAGCAGGGACACAGGGGGCACTGAAGCTTTCTTT. Protein sequence: CASRDTGGTEAFF.

This rearrangement joins TRBV5-1 to TRBJ1-2, with D perhaps matching TRBD1 (6 bases). Trimming shortened V by 0 bases and J by 6 bases, and 12 bases separated the two germline ends. The CDR3 is made up of 14 amino acids. From germline, CDR1 is SGHRS and CDR2 YFSETQ. DNA of the CDR3: TGCGCCAGCAGCTTGGGACAGGCAGGTCATGGCTACACCTTC. Encoded protein: CASSLGQAGHGYTF.

The genes are TRBV30 and TRBJ1-3; weak D call: TRBD1 (5 bases). Looked up from germline, CDR1 is GTSNPN and CDR2 is SVGIG (reference sequence). This CDR3 spans 15 amino acids. Trimming left V 3 bases short and J 10 bases short, with 22 bases between. CDR3 nucleotides: TGTGCCTGGAGGCTCCGGGGGGGGGTGAACGAGACCATATATTTT. It translates to CAWRLRGGVNETIYF. Looking up the rest from reference TRBV30 and TRBJ1-3 gives the full variable domain: SQTIHQWPATLVQPVGSPLSLECTVEGTSNPNLYWYRQAAGRGLQLLFYSVGIGQISSEVPQNLSASRPQDRQFILSSKKLLLSDSGFYLCAWRLRGGVNETIYFGEGSWLTVV.

The chain couples TRBV5-1 to TRBJ2-5, with D maybe TRBD1 (5 bases). The length of the CDR3 is 15 residues. Germline CDR1 and CDR2: SGHRS and YFSETQ. V was cut by 4 bases and J by 1 base, with 14 bases left in between. CDR3 nucleotides: TGCGCCAGCAGCGGGAATCAGGGCCTCCAAGAGACCCAGTACTTC. This codes for CASSGNQGLQETQYF.

The chain recombines TRBV4-1 with TRBJ2-2; D is ambiguous. The CDR3 spans 12 residues. The V gene lost 1 base and the J gene lost 5 bases, with 2 bases spanning the gap. The germline V gene has CDR1 MGHRA and CDR2 YSYEKL. CDR3 protein: CASSQATGELFF. The DNA for the CDR3 is TGCGCCAGCAGCCAAGCTACCGGGGAGCTGTTTTTT.